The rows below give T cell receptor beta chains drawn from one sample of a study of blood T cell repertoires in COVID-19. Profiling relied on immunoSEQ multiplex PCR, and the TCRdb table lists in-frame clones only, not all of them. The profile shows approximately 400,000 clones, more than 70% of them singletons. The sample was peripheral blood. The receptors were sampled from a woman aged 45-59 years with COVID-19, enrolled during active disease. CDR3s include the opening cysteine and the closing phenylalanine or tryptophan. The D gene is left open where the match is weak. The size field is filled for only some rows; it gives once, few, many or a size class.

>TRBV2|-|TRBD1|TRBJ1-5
CASSRDSDNQPQHF
TGTGCCAGCAGTCGGGACAGCGATAATCAGCCCCAGCATTTT
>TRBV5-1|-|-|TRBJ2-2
CASSYNTGELFF
TGCGCCAGCAGTTATAACACCGGGGAGCTGTTTTTT
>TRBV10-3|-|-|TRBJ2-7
CAISESTLNEQYF
TGTGCCATCAGTGAGTCCACATTAAACGAGCAGTACTTC
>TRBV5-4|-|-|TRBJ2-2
CASSLGQSANTGELFF
TGTGCCAGCAGCCTTGGACAGTCCGCGAACACCGGGGAGCTGTTTTTT
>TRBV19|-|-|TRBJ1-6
CASSQWGETSYNSPLHF
TGTGCCAGTAGTCAGTGGGGGGAAACCTCCTATAATTCACCCCTCCACTTT
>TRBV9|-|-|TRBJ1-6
CASSVGHSPLHF
TGTGCCAGCAGCGTAGGGCATTCACCCCTCCACTTT
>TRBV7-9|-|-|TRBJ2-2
CASSLNTGLEAGELFF
TGTGCCAGCAGCTTAAATACAGGCCTAGAGGCCGGGGAGCTGTTTTTT
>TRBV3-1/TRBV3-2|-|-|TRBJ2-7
CASSQDRLGEQYF
TGTGCCAGCAGCCAAGATCGGCTAGGCGAGCAGTACTTC
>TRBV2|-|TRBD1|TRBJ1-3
CASSGTGGSGNTIYF
TGTGCCAGCAGTGGAACAGGGGGCTCTGGAAACACCATATATTTT
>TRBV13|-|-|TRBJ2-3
CASSLLQGTDTQYF
TGTGCCAGCAGCTTATTACAGGGAACAGATACGCAGTATTTT
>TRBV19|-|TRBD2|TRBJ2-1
CASSRPSAGGYNEQFF
TGTGCCAGTAGTAGGCCTTCGGCGGGGGGGTACAATGAGCAGTTCTTC
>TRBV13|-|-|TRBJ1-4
CASSRPRQALLLNEKLFF
TGTGCCAGCAGCCGCCCGAGACAGGCGTTGCTCTTAAATGAAAAACTGTTTTTT
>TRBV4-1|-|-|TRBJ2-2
CASSQGRGNTGELFF
TGCGCCAGCAGCCAAGGGCGGGGGAACACCGGGGAGCTGTTTTTT
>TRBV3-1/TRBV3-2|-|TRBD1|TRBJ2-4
CASSLQGVKNIQYF
TGTGCCAGCAGCCTACAGGGGGTCAAAAACATTCAGTACTTC
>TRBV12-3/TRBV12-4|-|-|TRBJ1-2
CASSSGLEGYTF
TGTGCCAGCAGTTCTGGACTGGAGGGCTACACCTTC
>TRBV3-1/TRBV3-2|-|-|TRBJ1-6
CASSPETFNSPLHF
TGTGCCAGCAGCCCCGAGACTTTTAATTCACCCCTCCACTTT
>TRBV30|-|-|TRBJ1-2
CAWSIGLGYTF
TGTGCCTGGAGTATTGGGCTTGGCTACACCTTC
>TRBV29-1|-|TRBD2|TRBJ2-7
CSVQSGGAAYEQYF
TGCAGCGTCCAAAGCGGGGGGGCAGCTTACGAGCAGTACTTC
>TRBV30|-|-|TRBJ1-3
CAWSGGFAGNTIYF
TGTGCCTGGAGTGGAGGGTTTGCTGGAAACACCATATATTTT
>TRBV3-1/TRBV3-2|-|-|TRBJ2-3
CASSLISPRPGADTQYF
TGTGCCAGCAGCCTAATTTCCCCGCGCCCGGGGGCAGATACGCAGTATTTT
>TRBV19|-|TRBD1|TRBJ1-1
CASSIGQGATEAFF
TGTGCCAGTAGTATCGGACAGGGCGCCACTGAAGCTTTCTTT
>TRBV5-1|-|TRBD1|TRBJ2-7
CASSRDREYEQYF
TGCGCCAGCAGCAGAGACAGGGAGTACGAGCAGTACTTC
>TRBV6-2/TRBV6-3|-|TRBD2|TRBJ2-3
CASSYSSTSGADTQYF
TGTGCCAGCAGTTACTCTAGCACTAGCGGGGCAGATACGCAGTATTTT
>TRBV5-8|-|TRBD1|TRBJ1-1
CASSLKAFRQGSWNTEAFF
TGTGCCAGCAGCTTGAAGGCGTTCCGACAGGGGAGTTGGAACACTGAAGCTTTCTTT
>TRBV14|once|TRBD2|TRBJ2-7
CASSLTGGGYEQYF
TGTGCCAGCAGTTTGACGGGAGGGGGCTACGAGCAGTACTTC
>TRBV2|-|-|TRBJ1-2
CASRIGDSYYTF
TGTGCCAGCAGGATCGGAGACAGCTACTACACCTTC
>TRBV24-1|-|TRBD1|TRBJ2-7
CATSRQGALNDEQYF
TGTGCCACCAGTCGGCAGGGGGCGCTTAACGACGAGCAGTACTTC
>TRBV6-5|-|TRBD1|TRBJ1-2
CASRRQGEGYTF
TGTGCCAGCAGAAGACAGGGGGAAGGCTACACCTTC
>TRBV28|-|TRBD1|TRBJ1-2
CASSLWVRTGIHLSYGYTF
TGTGCCAGCAGTTTATGGGTTCGGACAGGGATTCACTTATCATATGGCTACACCTTC
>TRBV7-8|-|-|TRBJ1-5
CASRRTGSHSNQPQHF
TGTGCCAGCAGACGAACAGGGTCTCATAGCAATCAGCCCCAGCATTTT
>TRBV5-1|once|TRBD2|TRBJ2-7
CASRPLAGEMYEQYF
TGCGCCAGCAGGCCACTAGCGGGGGAGATGTACGAGCAGTACTTC
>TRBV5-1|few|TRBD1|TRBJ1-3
CASRTGGAGNTIYF
TGCGCCAGCAGAACAGGGGGCGCGGGAAACACCATATATTTT
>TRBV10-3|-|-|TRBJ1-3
CASLRDPDSISSGNTIYF
TGTGCCTCCTTGAGGGACCCGGACAGCATTTCCTCTGGAAACACCATATATTTT
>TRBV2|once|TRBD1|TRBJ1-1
CASSPDRDDTEAFF
TGTGCCAGCAGTCCAGACAGGGACGACACTGAAGCTTTCTTT
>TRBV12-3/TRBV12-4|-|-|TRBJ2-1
CASSFSGIKFF
TGTGCCAGCAGTTTTTCAGGGATCAAGTTCTTC
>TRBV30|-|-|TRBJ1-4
CAWSVRGKEKLFF
TGTGCCTGGAGTGTAAGAGGGAAGGAAAAACTGTTTTTT
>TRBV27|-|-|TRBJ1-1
CASSLFDGEEAFF
TGTGCCAGCAGTTTATTTGACGGTGAGGAGGCTTTCTTT
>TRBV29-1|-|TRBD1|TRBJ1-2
CSVPAGQGWPDWERGYTF
TGCAGCGTACCGGCTGGACAGGGGTGGCCAGATTGGGAGCGCGGCTACACCTTC
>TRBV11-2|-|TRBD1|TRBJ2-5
CASSPRTGTETQYF
TGTGCCAGCAGCCCCCGGACAGGGACGGAGACCCAGTACTTC
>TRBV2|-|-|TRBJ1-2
CAGTLAGRGYTF
TGTGCCGGTACCCTCGCAGGTCGTGGCTACACCTTC
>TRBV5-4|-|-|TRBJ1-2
CASSLVGGNGYTF
TGTGCCAGCAGCTTGGTTGGGGGCAATGGCTACACCTTC
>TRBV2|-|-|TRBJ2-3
CASSSDPGEGTDTQYF
TGTGCCAGCTCTTCCGACCCTGGCGAGGGCACAGATACGCAGTATTTT
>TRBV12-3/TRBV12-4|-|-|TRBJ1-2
CASSLGPAGGYTF
TGTGCCAGCAGTTTAGGCCCGGCGGGCGGCTACACCTTC
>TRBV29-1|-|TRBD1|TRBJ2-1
CSGQGANEQFF
TGCAGCGGACAGGGGGCTAATGAGCAGTTCTTC
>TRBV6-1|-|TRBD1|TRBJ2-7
CASSETNQVDRGTGYF
TGTGCCAGCAGTGAAACAAATCAGGTGGACAGGGGAACAGGGTACTTC
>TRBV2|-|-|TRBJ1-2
CASSAGRAGYTF
TGTGCCAGCAGCGCGGGTAGGGCTGGCTACACCTTC
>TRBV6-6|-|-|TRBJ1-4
CASSPRGTASNEKLFF
TGTGCCAGCAGCCCCCGGGGGACCGCTTCTAATGAAAAACTGTTTTTT
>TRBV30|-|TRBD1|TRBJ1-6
CAWSDTGTGTRSPLHF
TGTGCCTGGAGTGACACCGGGACAGGGACGCGTTCACCCCTCCACTTT
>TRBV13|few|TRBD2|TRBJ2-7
CASSRGLAEPYEQYF
TGTGCCAGCAGCCGAGGACTAGCGGAGCCCTACGAGCAGTACTTC
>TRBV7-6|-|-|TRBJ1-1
CASSSQGTEAFF
TGTGCCAGCAGCTCCCAGGGAACTGAAGCTTTCTTT
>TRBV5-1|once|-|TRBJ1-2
CASSFGDLDGYTF
TGCGCCAGCAGCTTCGGGGATCTTGATGGCTACACCTTC
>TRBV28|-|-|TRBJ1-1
CASSLDRDTEAFF
TGTGCCAGCAGTTTAGACAGAGACACTGAAGCTTTCTTT
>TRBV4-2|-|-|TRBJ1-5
CASSQGEDPRGQPQHF
TGTGCCAGCAGCCAAGGAGAGGACCCCCGGGGGCAGCCCCAGCATTTT
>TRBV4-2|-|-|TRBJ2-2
CASSQTTEANTGELFF
TGTGCCAGCAGCCAGACCACCGAGGCTAACACCGGGGAGCTGTTTTTT
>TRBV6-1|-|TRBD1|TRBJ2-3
CASSEPGGSTDTQYF
TGTGCCAGCAGTGAACCAGGGGGAAGCACAGATACGCAGTATTTT
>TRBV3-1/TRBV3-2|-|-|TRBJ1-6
CASSQGGDSPLHF
TGTGCCAGCAGCCAGGGAGGGGATTCACCCCTCCACTTT
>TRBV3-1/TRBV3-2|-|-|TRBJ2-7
CASSQVPEYEQYF
TGTGCCAGCAGCCAAGTACCTGAGTACGAGCAGTACTTC
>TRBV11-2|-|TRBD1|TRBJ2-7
CASSPGQGGYVLF
TGTGCCAGCAGCCCCGGACAGGGAGGCTACGTATTATTC
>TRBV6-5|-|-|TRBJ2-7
CATTMDGTYEQYF
TGTGCCACGACCATGGACGGGACCTACGAGCAGTACTTC